The 14 T cell receptor beta chains below were found in one sample sequenced in a study of T cell responses to AZD1222 COVID-19 vaccine. Measured with immunoSEQ multiplex PCR; TCRdb has only the in-frame clones, and not every one. The sample yields tens of thousands of clones, around nine tenths seen once. The sample in question was peripheral blood, obtained on day 0 of AZD1222 vaccination. The source is an adult in good health.

This sequence joins TRBV7-9 and TRBJ2-7, with D maybe TRBD2 (7 bases). V was shortened by 1 base and J by 2 bases, with 15 bases between the two germline ends. The CDR3 consists of 16 residues. Germline values: CDR1 SEHNR, CDR2 FQNEAQ (reference sequence). The CDR3 DNA is TGTGCCAGCAGCTTAGAGGGGGGGCGTCATCCCTACGAGCAGTACTTC. Protein sequence: CASSLEGGRHPYEQYF.

This clone was detected once. The genes are TRBV3-1 (or the pseudogene TRBV3-2) and TRBJ1-1, with D perhaps matching TRBD1 (5 bases). CDR1 LGHDT and CDR2 YNNKEL come from the germline V gene (reference sequence). The CDR3 runs to 14 residues. V lost 2 bases, J lost 2 bases, and 9 bases lay in between. The CDR3 bases are TGTGCCAGCAGCCAATCTGACAGCAACACTGAAGCTTTCTTT. Protein: CASSQSDSNTEAFF.

The chain links TRBV9 to TRBJ2-3; 12 bases map to TRBD2. The CDR3 covers 19 residues. CDR1 and CDR2 from the germline V gene are SGDLS and YYNGEE. V dropped 0 bases and J dropped 3; count of bases not matched to a gene: 11. CDR3 sequence reads: CASSVDVGLAGRGTDTQYF. The CDR3 region has the DNA TGTGCCAGCAGCGTAGACGTGGGACTAGCGGGTAGAGGTACAGATACGCAGTATTTT. Full variable domain (rest looked up from reference TRBV9 and TRBJ2-3): DSGVTQTPKHLITATGQRVTLRCSPRSGDLSVYWYQQSLDQGLQFLIQYYNGEERAKGNILERFSAQQFPDLHSELNLSSLELGDSALYFCASSVDVGLAGRGTDTQYFGPGTRLTVL.

The chain carries TRBV6-5 and TRBJ1-1; maybe TRBD1 (6 bases). The CDR3 covers 13 residues. V was shortened by 6 bases and J by 5 bases, with 13 bases between the two germline ends. Germline CDR1 is MNHEY and CDR2 is SVGAGI. CDR3 in DNA: TGTGCCAGCAGCCCCCCCAGGGGAACTGAAGCTTTCTTT. As protein: CASSPPRGTEAFF.

The chain has TRBV7-9 and TRBJ2-1, with TRBD2 matching over 13 bases. This CDR3 has 17 residues. The V gene end was trimmed by 0 bases and the J gene end by 9 bases; junction bases not matched to a gene: 8. CDR1 and CDR2 from the germline V gene are SEHNR and FQNEAQ (reference sequence). CDR3 in amino acids: CASSLAGGLAGVAEQFF. CDR3 bases: TGTGCCAGCAGCTTAGCGGGCGGACTAGCGGGAGTGGCTGAGCAGTTCTTC.

The chain has TRBV11-3 and TRBJ2-7, with TRBD2 as a possible D gene (6 bases). The V gene's germline CDR1 is SGHNT and CDR2 YENEEA. CDR3 length: 12 amino acids. Trimming left V 6 bases short and J 4 bases short, with 10 bases between. The CDR3 region is CASSKAGYEQYF. CDR3 nucleotide sequence: TGTGCCAGCAGTAAGGCGGGGTACGAGCAGTACTTC.

The V and J genes are TRBV29-1 and TRBJ1-5; D is unclear. Per the germline V gene, CDR1 is SQVTM and CDR2 is ANQGSEA. The CDR3 consists of 16 residues. Trimming took off 7 bases at V and 0 bases at J, with 19 bases between the two ends. The CDR3 sequence: CSETPPVFYSNQPQHF. The CDR3 coding sequence is TGCAGCGAGACCCCGCCAGTCTTTTATAGCAATCAGCCCCAGCATTTT.

The V gene is TRBV3-1 (or the pseudogene TRBV3-2), the J gene TRBJ2-1, with D perhaps given as TRBD1 or TRBD2 (5 bases each). The germline V gene encodes CDR1 LGHDT and CDR2 YNNKEL (reference sequence). V dropped 4 bases and J dropped 5 bases, with 18 bases sitting between them. CDR3 length: 16 amino acids. CDR3 amino acids: CASSPSGTLAHNEQFF. CDR3 coding DNA: TGTGCCAGCAGCCCCTCCGGGACCCTAGCTCACAATGAGCAGTTCTTC.

The chain has TRBV18 and TRBJ2-2; D gene unclear. With 3 bases removed from V and 5 bases from J, the gap between germline ends came to 4 bases. The CDR3 contains 12 residues. Germline-derived CDR1 and CDR2 are KGHSH and LQKENI. The CDR3 sequence is CASSPPTGELFF. CDR3 nucleotide sequence: TGTGCCAGCTCACCGCCAACCGGGGAGCTGTTTTTT.

The chain combines TRBV28 with TRBJ1-1; possible D gene TRBD1, 5 bases. Between the trimmed V and J ends, which lost 7 bases and 1 base, there was a span of 13 bases. The CDR3 has 14 amino acids. Germline-derived CDR1 and CDR2 are MDHEN and SYDVKM. CDR3 coding DNA: TGTGCCAGCAAGGGACTGGAGCCGAACACTGAAGCTTTCTTT. Translating it yields CASKGLEPNTEAFF.

Here the CDR3 reads CSGDRYNYGYTF. CDR3 DNA: TGCTCGGGGGACAGATACAACTATGGCTACACCTTC. The chain is built from TRBV23-1 and TRBJ1-2, with TRBD1 matching over 7 bases. TRBV23-1 is placed among ORFs of uncertain function. The CDR3 is made up of 12 amino acids.

The sample holds a few counts of this clone. The V and J genes are TRBV21-1 and TRBJ2-5; the DNA was not compared with TRBD2, the D call given in the table. TRBV21-1 is a listed pseudogene. CDR3 length: 14 residues. This CDR3 is CASRPSVRKETQYF. The CDR3 bases are TGTGCCAGCAGACCCTCGGTGCGGAAAGAGACCCAGTACTTC.

Written as DNA, the CDR3 is TGCGCCAGCAGCTTGGCCGGGGCGGGAGCGGGAGAGACCCAGTACTTC. Translating gives CASSLAGAGAGETQYF. V gene TRBV5-1 combines with J gene TRBJ2-5; 7 bases align to TRBD2. Germline trimming cut 0 bases from V and 4 bases from J; bases unmatched to any gene: 9. Per germline, CDR1 SGHRS and CDR2 YFSETQ. The CDR3 is 16 residues long.

The chain carries TRBV5-6 and TRBJ1-2, with TRBD1 identical over 7 bases. The CDR3 covers 12 residues. The junction had 3 bases not matched to a gene; V was cut back by 2 bases and J by 8 bases. Per the germline V gene, CDR1 is SGHDT and CDR2 is YYEEEE. CDR3 loop: CASSLQGLGYTF. CDR3 DNA: TGTGCCAGCAGCTTACAGGGGCTCGGCTACACCTTC.